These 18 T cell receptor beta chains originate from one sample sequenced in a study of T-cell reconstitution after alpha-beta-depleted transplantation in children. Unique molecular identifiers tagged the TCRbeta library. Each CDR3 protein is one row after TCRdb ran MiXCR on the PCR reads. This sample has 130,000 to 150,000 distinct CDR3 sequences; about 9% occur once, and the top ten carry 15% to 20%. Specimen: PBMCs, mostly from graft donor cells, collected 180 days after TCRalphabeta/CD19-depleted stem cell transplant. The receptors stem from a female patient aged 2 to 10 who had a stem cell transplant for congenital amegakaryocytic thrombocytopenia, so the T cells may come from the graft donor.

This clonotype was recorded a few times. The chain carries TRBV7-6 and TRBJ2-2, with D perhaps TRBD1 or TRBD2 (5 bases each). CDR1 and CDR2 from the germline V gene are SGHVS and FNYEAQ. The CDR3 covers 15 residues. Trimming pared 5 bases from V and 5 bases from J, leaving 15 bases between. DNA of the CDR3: TGTGCCAGCAGCCTATGGGGCTCGGGGACCGGGGAGCTGTTTTTT. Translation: CASSLWGSGTGELFF.

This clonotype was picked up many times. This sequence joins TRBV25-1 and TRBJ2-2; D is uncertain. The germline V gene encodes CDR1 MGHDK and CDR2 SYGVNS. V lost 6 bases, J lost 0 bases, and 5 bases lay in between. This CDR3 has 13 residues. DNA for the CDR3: TGTGCCAGCAGGGACGCGAACACCGGGGAGCTGTTTTTT. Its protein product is CASRDANTGELFF.

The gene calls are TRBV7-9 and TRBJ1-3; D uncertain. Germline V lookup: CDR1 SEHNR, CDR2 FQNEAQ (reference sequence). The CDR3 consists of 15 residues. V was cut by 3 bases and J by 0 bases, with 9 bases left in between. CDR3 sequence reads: CASSFGDDSGNTIYF. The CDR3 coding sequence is TGTGCCAGCAGCTTCGGGGATGACTCTGGAAACACCATATATTTT.

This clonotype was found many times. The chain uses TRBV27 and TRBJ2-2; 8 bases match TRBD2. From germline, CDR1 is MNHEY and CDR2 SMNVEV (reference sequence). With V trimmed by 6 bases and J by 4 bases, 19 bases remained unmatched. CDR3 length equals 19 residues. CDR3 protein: CASSPWASGPPILTGELFF. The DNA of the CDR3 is TGTGCCAGCAGCCCATGGGCTAGCGGGCCCCCGATCCTCACCGGGGAGCTGTTTTTT.

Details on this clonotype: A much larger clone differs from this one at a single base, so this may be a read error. In nucleotides, the CDR3 is TGCAGTGCTCGGAAGAGCACTCAGCCCCAGCATTTT. This gives the protein CSARKSTQPQHF. The V and J genes are TRBV20-1 and TRBJ1-5, with D unresolved. There are 12 residues in the CDR3. In germline, CDR1 is DFQATT, CDR2 SNEGSKA (reference sequence).

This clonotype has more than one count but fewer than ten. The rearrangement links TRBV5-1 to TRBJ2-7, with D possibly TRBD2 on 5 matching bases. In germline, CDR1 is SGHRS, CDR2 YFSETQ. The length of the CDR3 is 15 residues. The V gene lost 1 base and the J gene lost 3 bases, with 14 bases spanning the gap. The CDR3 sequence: CASSLSPGSNYEQYF. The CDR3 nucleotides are TGCGCCAGCAGCTTGAGCCCGGGATCCAACTACGAGCAGTACTTC.

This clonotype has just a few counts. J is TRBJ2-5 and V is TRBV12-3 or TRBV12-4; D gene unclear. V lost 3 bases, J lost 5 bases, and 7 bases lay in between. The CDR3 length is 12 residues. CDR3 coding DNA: TGTGCCAGCAGTTTTGGGGTTGAGACCCAGTACTTC. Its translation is CASSFGVETQYF.

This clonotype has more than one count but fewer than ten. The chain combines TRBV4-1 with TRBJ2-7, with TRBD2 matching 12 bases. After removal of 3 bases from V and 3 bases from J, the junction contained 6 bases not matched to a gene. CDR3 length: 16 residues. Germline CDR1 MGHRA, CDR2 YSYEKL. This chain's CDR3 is CASSHAPGLAGYEQYF. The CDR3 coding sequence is TGCGCCAGCAGCCATGCTCCGGGACTAGCGGGCTACGAGCAGTACTTC.

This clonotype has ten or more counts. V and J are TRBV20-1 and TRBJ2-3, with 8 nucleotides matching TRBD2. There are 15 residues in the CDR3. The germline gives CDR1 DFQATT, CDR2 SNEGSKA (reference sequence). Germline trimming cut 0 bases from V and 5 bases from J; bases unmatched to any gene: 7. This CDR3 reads CSARDVAGLGDTQYF. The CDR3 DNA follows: TGCAGTGCTAGAGATGTAGCGGGACTTGGAGATACGCAGTATTTT.

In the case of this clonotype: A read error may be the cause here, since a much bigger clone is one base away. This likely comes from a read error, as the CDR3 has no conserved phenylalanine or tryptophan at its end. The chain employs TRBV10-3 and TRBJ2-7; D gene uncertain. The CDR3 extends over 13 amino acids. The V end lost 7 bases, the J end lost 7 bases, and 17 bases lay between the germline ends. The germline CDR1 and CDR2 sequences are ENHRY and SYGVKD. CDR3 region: CAIKEKDGQEQYL. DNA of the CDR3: TGTGCCATCAAAGAAAAGGACGGCCAAGAGCAGTACTTG.

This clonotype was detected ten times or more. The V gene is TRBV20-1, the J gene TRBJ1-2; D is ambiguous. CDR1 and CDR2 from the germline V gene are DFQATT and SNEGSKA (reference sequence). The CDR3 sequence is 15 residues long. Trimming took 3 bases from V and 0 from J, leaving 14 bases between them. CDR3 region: CSASIGRVTNYGYTF. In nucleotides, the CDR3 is TGCAGTGCTAGCATCGGAAGAGTCACTAACTATGGCTACACCTTC.

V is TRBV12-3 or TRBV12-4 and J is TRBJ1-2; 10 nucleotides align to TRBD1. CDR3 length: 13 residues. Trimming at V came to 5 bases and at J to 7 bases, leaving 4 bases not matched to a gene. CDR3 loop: CASSRQGARGYTF. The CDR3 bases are TGTGCCAGCAGTAGACAGGGGGCGCGTGGCTACACCTTC.

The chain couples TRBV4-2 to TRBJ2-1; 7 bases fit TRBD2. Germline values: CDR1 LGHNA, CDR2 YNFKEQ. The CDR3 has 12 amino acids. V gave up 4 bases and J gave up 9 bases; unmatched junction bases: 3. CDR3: CASSPGGGEQFF. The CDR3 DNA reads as TGTGCCAGCAGCCCCGGCGGGGGTGAGCAGTTCTTC.

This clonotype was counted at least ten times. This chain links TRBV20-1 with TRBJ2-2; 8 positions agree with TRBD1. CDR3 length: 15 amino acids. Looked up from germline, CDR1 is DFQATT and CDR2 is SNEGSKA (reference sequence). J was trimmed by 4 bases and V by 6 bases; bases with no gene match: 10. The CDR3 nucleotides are TGCAGTGCCCCCCGGGCCAGGGGGCTCACCGGGGAGCTGTTTTTT. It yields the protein CSAPRARGLTGELFF.

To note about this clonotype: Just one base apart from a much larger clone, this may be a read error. The CDR3: CAISVGLADETQYF. CDR3 nucleotide sequence: TGTGCCATCAGTGTCGGGCTAGCCGACGAGACCCAGTACTTC. The chain joins TRBV10-3 to TRBJ2-5, with D possibly matching TRBD2 (5 bases). Germline V gene sequence: CDR1 ENHRY, CDR2 SYGVKD. V lost 4 bases and J lost 5, with 14 bases in between. The CDR3 loop spans 14 amino acids.

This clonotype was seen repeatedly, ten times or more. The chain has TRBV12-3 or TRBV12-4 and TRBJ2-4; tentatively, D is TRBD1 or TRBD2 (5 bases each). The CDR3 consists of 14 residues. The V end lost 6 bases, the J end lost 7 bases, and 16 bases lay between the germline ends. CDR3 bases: TGTGCCAGCAGATCCGGGGCCTCGGGGAACATTCAGTACTTC. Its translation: CASRSGASGNIQYF.

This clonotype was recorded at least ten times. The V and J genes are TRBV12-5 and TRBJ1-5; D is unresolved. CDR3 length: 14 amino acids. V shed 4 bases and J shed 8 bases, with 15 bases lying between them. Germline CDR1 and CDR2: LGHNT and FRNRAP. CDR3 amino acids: CASGSDKGLKPQHF. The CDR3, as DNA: TGTGCTAGTGGTTCCGATAAGGGATTGAAGCCCCAGCATTTT.

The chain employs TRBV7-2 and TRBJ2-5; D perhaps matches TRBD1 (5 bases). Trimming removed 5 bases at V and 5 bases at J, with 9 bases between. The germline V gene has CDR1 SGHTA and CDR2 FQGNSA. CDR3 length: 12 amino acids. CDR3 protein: CTSSPGRETQYF. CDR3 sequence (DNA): TGTACCAGCAGCCCAGGGCGGGAGACCCAGTACTTC.